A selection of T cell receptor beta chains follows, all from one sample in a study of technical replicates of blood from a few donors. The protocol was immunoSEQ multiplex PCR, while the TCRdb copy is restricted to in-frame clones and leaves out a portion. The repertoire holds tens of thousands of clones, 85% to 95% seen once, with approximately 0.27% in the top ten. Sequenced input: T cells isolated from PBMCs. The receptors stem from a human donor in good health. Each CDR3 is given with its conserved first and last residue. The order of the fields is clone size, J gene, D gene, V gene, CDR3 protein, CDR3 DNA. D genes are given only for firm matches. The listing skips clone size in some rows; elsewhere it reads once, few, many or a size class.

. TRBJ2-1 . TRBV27 CASSLSWGLRPIGDEQFF TGTGCCAGCAGTTTATCATGGGGACTCCGGCCCATTGGGGATGAGCAGTTCTTC
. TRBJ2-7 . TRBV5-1 CASSSQGGGNYEQYF TGCGCCAGCAGCTCACAGGGCGGCGGAAACTACGAGCAGTACTTC
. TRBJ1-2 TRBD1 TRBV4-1 CASSQDTGVRGYTF TGCGCCAGCAGCCAAGACACAGGGGTCCGCGGCTACACCTTC
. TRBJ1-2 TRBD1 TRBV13 CASSLGDRDRDGYTF TGTGCCAGCAGCTTAGGGGACAGGGATAGGGATGGCTACACCTTC
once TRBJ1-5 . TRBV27 CASYTGNQPQHF TGTGCCAGCTATACGGGCAATCAGCCCCAGCATTTT
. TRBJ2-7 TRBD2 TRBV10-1 CASSEGTSGRPEGEQYF TGCGCCAGCAGTGAGGGGACTAGCGGGAGGCCAGAGGGGGAGCAGTACTTC
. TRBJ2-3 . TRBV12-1 CASGRSTDTQYF TGTGCCAGCGGCCGTAGCACAGATACGCAGTATTTT
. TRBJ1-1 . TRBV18 CASSPPGNTEAFF TGTGCCAGCTCACCCCCAGGGAACACTGAAGCTTTCTTT
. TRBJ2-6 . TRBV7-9 CASRPEGDYSGANVLTF TGTGCCAGCAGACCCGAAGGGGATTACTCTGGGGCCAACGTCCTGACTTTC
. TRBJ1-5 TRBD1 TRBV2 CASSGQGGNQPQHF TGTGCCAGCAGTGGACAGGGAGGCAATCAGCCCCAGCATTTT
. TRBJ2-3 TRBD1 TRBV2 CASSVKTGWQYF TGTGCCAGCAGTGTAAAGACAGGGTGGCAGTATTTT
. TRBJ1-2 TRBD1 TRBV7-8 CASFIAGGSGYTF TGTGCCAGCTTTATCGCAGGGGGTAGTGGCTACACCTTC
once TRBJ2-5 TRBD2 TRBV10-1 CASSGSLAGQETQYF TGCGCCAGCAGTGGATCACTAGCGGGCCAAGAGACCCAGTACTTC
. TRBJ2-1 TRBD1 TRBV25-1 CASSDSGTGVFYSNEQFF TGTGCCAGCAGTGACTCCGGGACAGGGGTGTTTTATTCCAATGAGCAGTTCTTC
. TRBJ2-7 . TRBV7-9 CASSPRVAHPRDEQYF TGTGCCAGCAGCCCCAGGGTCGCGCATCCAAGGGACGAGCAGTACTTC
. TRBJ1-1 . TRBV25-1 CASSEYRGEAFF TGTGCCAGCAGTGAATACAGGGGTGAAGCTTTCTTT
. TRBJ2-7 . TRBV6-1 CASRSRQTYEQYF TGTGCCAGCAGATCAAGACAGACCTACGAGCAGTACTTC
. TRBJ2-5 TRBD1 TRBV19 CASSMFRDSFQETQYF TGTGCCAGTAGTATGTTCCGGGACAGCTTCCAAGAGACCCAGTACTTC
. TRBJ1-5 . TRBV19 CATSHADASSGMSQHF TGTGCCACCTCCCACGCTGATGCGTCGTCGGGGATGTCCCAGCATTTT
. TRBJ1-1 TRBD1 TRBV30 CAWSGTGGGSTEAFF TGTGCCTGGAGTGGTACAGGGGGTGGAAGCACTGAAGCTTTCTTT
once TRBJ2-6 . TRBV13 CASHSGANVLTF TGTGCCAGCCATTCTGGGGCCAACGTCCTGACTTTC
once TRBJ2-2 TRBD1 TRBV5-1 CASSLGGAGTGELFF TGCGCCAGCAGCCTAGGGGGCGCGGGCACCGGGGAGCTGTTTTTT
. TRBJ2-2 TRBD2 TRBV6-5 CASSYGGETGELFF TGTGCCAGCAGTTACGGGGGGGAAACCGGGGAGCTGTTTTTT
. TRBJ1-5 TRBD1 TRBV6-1 CASSEPTGTGNLLWPQHF TGTGCCAGCAGTGAGCCAACCGGGACAGGGAACCTCTTATGGCCCCAGCATTTT
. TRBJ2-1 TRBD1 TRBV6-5 CASSPGGAEFF TGTGCCAGCAGCCCAGGGGGCGCTGAGTTCTTC